The clone carrying this T cell receptor beta chain has a handful of counts. The sample comes from a study of T-cell reconstitution after alpha-beta-depleted transplantation in children. This CDR3 is built from 18 residues. Germline V lookup: CDR1 SGHAT, CDR2 FQDESV (reference sequence). V shed 6 bases, J shed 4 bases, and the junction held 18 bases outside the gene matches. Unique molecular identifiers were incorporated during preparation of the TCRbeta library. In TCRdb, the PCR reads were re-called with MiXCR into one record per CDR3 protein. The sample consists of around 76,000 distinct CDR3 sequences, 15% to 20% of them appearing once.

The rearrangement uses TRBV11-1 and TRBJ1-1; the match to TRBD1 covers 9 bases. The sample in question was PBMCs, mostly from graft donor cells, obtained 360 days after TCRalphabeta/CD19-depleted stem cell transplant. This clonotype originated in a male patient between 2 and 10 years old who had a stem cell transplant for acute lymphoblastic leukemia, so the T cells may come from the graft donor. CDR3 protein: CASRPWGAKYRGPTEAFF. For the CDR3, the DNA is TGTGCCAGCAGACCCTGGGGTGCCAAGTACAGGGGGCCCACTGAAGCTTTCTTT.